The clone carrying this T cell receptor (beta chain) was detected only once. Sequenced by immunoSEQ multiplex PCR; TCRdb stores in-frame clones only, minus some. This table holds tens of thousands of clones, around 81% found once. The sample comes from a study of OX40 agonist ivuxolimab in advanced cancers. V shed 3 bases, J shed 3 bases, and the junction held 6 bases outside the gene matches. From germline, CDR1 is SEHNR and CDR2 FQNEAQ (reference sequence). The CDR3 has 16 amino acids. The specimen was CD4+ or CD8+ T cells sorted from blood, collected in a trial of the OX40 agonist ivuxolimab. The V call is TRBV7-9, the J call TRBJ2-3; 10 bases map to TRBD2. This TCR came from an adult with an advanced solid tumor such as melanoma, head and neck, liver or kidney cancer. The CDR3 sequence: CASSFFLAGETDTQYF. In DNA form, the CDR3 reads TGTGCCAGCAGCTTCTTCCTAGCGGGGGAAACAGATACGCAGTATTTT.